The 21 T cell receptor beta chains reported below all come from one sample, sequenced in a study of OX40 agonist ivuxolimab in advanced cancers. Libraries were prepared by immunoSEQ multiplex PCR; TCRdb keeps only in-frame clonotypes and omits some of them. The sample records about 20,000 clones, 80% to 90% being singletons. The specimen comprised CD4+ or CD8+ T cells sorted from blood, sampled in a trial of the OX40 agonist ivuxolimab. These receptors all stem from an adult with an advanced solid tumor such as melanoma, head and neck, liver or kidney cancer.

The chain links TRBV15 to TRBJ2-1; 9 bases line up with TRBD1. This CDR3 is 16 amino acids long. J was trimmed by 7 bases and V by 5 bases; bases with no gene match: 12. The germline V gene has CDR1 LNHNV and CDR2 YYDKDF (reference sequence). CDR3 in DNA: TGTGCCACCAGCGACCCCGGGACAGGGTCTCATAATGAGCAGTTCTTC. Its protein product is CATSDPGTGSHNEQFF.

The CDR3 is CASSMDSSSYEQYF. The CDR3, as DNA: TGTGCCAGTAGTATGGACAGCAGCTCCTACGAGCAGTACTTC. This chain links TRBV19 with TRBJ2-7; perhaps TRBD1 as D (6 bases). This CDR3 is 14 amino acids long. Germline V lookup: CDR1 LNHDA, CDR2 SQIVND (reference sequence). Trimming stripped 3 bases from V and 0 bases from J, with 9 bases between.

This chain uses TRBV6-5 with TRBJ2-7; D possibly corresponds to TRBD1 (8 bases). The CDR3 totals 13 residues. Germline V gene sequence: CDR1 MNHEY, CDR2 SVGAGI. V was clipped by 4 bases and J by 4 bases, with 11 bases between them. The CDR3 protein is CASSSQGGYEQYF. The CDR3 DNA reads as TGTGCCAGCAGTTCACAGGGGGGGTACGAGCAGTACTTC.

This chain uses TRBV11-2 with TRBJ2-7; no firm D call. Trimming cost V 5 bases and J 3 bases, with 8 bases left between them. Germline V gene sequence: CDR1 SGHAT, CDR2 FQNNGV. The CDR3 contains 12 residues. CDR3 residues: CASSRWSYEQYF. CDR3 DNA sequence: TGTGCCAGCAGCCGCTGGAGCTACGAGCAGTACTTC.

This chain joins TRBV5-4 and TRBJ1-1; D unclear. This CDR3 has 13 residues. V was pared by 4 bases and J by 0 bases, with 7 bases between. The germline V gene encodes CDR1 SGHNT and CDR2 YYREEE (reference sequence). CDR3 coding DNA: TGTGCCAGCAGCGTCCAGATGAACACTGAAGCTTTCTTT. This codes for CASSVQMNTEAFF.

CDR3: CASSVRGSWSYEQYF. DNA of the CDR3: TGTGCCAGCAGTGTTCGCGGGAGTTGGTCGTACGAGCAGTACTTC. This sequence joins TRBV28 and TRBJ2-7; 7 positions agree with TRBD2. J was trimmed by 4 bases and V by 5 bases; bases with no gene match: 11. Germline CDR1 MDHEN, CDR2 SYDVKM. The CDR3 loop spans 15 amino acids. Filled out from reference TRBV28 and TRBJ2-7, the complete variable domain reads DVKVTQSSRYLVKRTGEKVFLECVQDMDHENMFWYRQDPGLGLRLIYFSYDVKMKEKGDIPEGYSVSREKKERFSLILESASTNQTSMYLCASSVRGSWSYEQYFGPGTRLTVT.

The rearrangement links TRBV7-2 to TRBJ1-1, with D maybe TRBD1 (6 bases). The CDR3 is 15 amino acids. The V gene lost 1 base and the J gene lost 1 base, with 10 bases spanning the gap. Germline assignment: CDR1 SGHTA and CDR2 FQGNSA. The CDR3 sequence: CASSLDGGGNTEAFF. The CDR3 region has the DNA TGTGCCAGCAGCTTAGATGGGGGCGGGAACACTGAAGCTTTCTTT. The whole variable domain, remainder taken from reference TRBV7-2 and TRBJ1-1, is GAGVSQSPSNKVTEKGKDVELRCDPISGHTALYWYRQSLGQGLEFLIYFQGNSAPDKSGLPSDRFSAERTGGSVSTLTIQRTQQEDSAVYLCASSLDGGGNTEAFFGQGTRLTVV.

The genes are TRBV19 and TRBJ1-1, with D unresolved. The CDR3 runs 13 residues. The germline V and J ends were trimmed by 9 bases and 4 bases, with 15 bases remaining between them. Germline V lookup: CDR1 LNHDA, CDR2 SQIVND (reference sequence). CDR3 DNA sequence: TGTGCCAGCCAGGAGGGCAGGATCACTGAAGCTTTCTTT. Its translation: CASQEGRITEAFF.

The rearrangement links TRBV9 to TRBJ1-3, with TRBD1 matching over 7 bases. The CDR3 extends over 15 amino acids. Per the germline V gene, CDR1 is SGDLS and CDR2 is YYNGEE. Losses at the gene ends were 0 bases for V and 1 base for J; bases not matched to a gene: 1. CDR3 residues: CASSVGDSSGNTIYF. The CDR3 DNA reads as TGTGCCAGCAGCGTAGGGGACAGTTCTGGAAACACCATATATTTT.

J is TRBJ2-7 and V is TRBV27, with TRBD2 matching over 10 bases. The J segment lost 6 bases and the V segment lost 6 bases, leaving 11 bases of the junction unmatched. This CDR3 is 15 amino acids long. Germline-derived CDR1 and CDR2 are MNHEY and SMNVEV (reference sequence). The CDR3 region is CASSLSGGVVFEQYF. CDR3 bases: TGTGCCAGCAGCCTCAGCGGGGGGGTTGTATTCGAGCAGTACTTC.

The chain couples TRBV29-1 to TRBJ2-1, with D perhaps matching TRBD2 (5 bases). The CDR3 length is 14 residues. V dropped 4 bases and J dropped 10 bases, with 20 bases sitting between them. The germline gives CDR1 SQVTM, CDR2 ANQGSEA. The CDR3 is CSVGTGNGLEEQFF. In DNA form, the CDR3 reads TGCAGCGTTGGAACGGGGAATGGGCTAGAGGAGCAGTTCTTC.

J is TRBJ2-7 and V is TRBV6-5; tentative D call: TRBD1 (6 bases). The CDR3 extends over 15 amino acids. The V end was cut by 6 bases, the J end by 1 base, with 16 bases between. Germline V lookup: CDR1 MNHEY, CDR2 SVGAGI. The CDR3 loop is CASSPPRTESYEQYF. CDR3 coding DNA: TGTGCCAGCAGCCCACCAAGGACAGAGTCCTACGAGCAGTACTTC.

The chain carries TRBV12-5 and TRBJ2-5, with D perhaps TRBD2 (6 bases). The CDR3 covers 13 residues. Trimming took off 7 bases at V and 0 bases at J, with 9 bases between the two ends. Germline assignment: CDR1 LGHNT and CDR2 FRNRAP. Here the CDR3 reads CASAAGYQETQYF. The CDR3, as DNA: TGTGCTAGTGCCGCGGGGTACCAAGAGACCCAGTACTTC.

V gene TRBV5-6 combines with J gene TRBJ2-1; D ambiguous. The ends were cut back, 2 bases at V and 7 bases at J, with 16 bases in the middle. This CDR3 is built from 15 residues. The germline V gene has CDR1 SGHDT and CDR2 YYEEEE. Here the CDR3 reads CASSFQAEYGNEQFF. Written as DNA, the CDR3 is TGTGCCAGCAGCTTCCAGGCTGAATATGGGAATGAGCAGTTCTTC. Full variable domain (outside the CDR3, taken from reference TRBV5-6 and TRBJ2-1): DAGVTQSPTHLIKTRGQQVTLRCSPKSGHDTVSWYQQALGQGPQFIFQYYEEEERQRGNFPDRFSGHQFPNYSSELNVNALLLGDSALYLCASSFQAEYGNEQFFGPGTRLTVL.

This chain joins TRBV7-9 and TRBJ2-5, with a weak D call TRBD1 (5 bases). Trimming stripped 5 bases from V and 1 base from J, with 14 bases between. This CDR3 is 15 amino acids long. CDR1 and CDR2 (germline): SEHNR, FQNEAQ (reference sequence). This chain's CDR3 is CASSPMDTVQETQYF. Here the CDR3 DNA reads TGTGCCAGCAGCCCAATGGACACCGTCCAAGAGACCCAGTACTTC.

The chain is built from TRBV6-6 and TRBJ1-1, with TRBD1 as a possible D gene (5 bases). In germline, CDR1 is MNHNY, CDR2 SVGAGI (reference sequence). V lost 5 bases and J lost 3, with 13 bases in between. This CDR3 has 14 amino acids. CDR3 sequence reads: CASSPGPIHTEAFF. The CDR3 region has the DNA TGTGCCAGCAGTCCGGGACCCATTCACACTGAAGCTTTCTTT.

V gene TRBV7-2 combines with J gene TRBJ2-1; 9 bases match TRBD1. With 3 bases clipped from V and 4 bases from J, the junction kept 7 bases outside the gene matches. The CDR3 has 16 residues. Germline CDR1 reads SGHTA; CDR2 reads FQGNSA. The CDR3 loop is CASSFTTGGRYNEQFF. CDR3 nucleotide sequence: TGTGCCAGCAGCTTTACGACAGGGGGGAGGTACAATGAGCAGTTCTTC.

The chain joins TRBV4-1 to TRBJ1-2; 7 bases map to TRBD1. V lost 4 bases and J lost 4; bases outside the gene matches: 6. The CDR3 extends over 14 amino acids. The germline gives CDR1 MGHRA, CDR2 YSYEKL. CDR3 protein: CASSPPRDSYGYTF. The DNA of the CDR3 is TGCGCCAGCAGCCCGCCCCGGGACAGCTATGGCTACACCTTC.

The chain's CDR3 is CASSFLGQGHQPQHF. CDR3 sequence (DNA): TGTGCCAGCAGTTTCCTGGGACAGGGTCATCAGCCCCAGCATTTT. The rearrangement links TRBV27 to TRBJ1-5; TRBD1 matches 9 bases. CDR1 is MNHEY, CDR2 SMNVEV, per germline (reference sequence). J gave up 5 bases and V 3 bases, and 5 bases lay outside the gene matches. The CDR3 covers 15 residues.

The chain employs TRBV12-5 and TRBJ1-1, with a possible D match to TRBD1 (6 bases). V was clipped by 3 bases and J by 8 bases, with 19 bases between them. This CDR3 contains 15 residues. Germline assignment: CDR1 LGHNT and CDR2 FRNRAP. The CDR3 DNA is TGTGCTAGTGGTTTTACCCAAACAGGGTTGGGGGAAGCTTTCTTT. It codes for CASGFTQTGLGEAFF.

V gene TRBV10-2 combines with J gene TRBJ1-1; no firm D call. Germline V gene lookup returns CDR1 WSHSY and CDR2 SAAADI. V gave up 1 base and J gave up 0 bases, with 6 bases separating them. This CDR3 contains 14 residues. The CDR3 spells CASSELDMNTEAFF. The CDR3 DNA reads TGCGCCAGCAGTGAGTTAGACATGAACACTGAAGCTTTCTTT.